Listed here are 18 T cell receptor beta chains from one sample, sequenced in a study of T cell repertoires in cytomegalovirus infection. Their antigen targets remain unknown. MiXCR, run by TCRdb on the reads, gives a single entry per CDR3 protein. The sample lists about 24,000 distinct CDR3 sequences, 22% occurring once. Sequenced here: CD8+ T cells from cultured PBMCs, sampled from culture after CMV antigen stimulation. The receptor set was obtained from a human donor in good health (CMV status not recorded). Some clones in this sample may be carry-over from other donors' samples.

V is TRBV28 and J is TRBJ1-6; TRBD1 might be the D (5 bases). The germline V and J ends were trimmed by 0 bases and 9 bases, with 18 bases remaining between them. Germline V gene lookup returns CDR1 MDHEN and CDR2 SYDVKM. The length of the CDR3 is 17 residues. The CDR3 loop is CASSLWRGGFGFSPLHF. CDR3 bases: TGTGCCAGCAGTTTATGGAGGGGTGGTTTCGGGTTTTCACCCCTCCACTTT.

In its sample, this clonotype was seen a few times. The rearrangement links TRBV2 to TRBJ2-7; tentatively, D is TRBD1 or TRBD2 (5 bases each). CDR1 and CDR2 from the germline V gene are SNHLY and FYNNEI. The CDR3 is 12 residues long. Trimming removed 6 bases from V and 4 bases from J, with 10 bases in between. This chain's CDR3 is CASSQGPYEQYF. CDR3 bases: TGTGCCAGCAGCCAGGGACCGTACGAGCAGTACTTC.

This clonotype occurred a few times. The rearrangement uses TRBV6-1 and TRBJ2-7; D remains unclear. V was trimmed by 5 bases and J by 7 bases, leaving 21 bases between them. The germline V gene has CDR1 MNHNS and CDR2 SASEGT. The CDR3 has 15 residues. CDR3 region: CASSTRSRPMLEQYF. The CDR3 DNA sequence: TGTGCCAGCAGTACCCGCTCCCGACCGATGCTTGAGCAGTACTTC.

For the CDR3, the DNA is TGTGCCAGCTCCGCAAAAGTGGGGGGGCTACCTAATGAGCAGTTCTTC. It codes for CASSAKVGGLPNEQFF. The chain recombines TRBV12-3 or TRBV12-4 with TRBJ2-1; tentative D call: TRBD2 (7 bases). The V end lost 8 bases, the J end lost 7 bases, and 24 bases lay between the germline ends. This CDR3 comprises 16 residues.

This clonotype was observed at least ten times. The CDR3 reads CATSVTGTDTQYF. CDR3 bases: TGTGCCACCAGTGTGACAGGCACAGATACGCAGTATTTT. The J gene is TRBJ2-3, the V gene TRBV24-1; the D gene is possibly TRBD1 (5 bases). The V end was cut by 5 bases, the J end by 1 base, with 6 bases between. This CDR3 spans 13 amino acids. The germline V gene has CDR1 KGHDR and CDR2 SFDVKD.

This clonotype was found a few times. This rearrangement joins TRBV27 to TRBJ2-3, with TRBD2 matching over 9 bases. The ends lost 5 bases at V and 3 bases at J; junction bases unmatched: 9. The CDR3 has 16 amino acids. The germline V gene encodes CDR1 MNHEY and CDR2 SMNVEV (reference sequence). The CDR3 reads CASSPETSGITDTQYF. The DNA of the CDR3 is TGTGCCAGCAGTCCTGAGACTAGCGGTATTACAGATACGCAGTATTTT.

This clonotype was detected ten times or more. The CDR3 region has the DNA TGCGCCAGCAGCCAAGATTACGACAGCGGTTCTGGAAACACCATATATTTT. It encodes CASSQDYDSGSGNTIYF. The gene calls are TRBV4-3 and TRBJ1-3; D is perhaps TRBD1 (5 bases). CDR1 is LGHNA and CDR2 is YSLEER in the germline V gene. This CDR3 spans 17 amino acids. Trimming removed 0 bases at V and 1 base at J, with 13 bases between.

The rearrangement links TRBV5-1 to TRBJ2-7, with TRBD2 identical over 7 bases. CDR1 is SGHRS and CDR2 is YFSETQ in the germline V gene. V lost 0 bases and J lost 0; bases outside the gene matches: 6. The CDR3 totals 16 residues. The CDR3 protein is CASSLGMRGSSYEQYF. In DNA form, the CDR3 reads TGCGCCAGCAGCTTGGGGATGCGGGGGAGCTCCTACGAGCAGTACTTC.

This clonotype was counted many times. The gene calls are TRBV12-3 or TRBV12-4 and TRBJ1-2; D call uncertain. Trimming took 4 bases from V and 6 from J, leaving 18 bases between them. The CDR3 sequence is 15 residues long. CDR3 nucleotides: TGTGCCAGCAGTTCCGACCCGACCGACTCGAATGGCTACACCTTC. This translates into CASSSDPTDSNGYTF.

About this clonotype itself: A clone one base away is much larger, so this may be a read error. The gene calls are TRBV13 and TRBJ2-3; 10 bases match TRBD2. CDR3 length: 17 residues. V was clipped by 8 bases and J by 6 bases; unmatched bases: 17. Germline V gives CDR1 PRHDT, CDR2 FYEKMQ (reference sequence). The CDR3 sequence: CASAVASGGPGLDTQYF. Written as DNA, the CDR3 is TGTGCCAGCGCAGTCGCTAGCGGGGGCCCTGGTTTGGATACGCAGTATTTT.

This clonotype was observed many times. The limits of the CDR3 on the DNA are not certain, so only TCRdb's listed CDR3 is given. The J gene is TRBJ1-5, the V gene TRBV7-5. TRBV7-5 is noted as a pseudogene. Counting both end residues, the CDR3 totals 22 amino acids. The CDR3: CISVPEAVHQGQRIECNQPQHF.

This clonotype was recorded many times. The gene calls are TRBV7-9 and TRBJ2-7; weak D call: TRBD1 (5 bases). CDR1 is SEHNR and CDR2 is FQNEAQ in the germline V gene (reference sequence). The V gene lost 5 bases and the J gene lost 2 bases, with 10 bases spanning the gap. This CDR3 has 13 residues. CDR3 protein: CASSPATAYEQYF. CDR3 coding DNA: TGTGCCAGCAGCCCAGCGACAGCCTACGAGCAGTACTTC.

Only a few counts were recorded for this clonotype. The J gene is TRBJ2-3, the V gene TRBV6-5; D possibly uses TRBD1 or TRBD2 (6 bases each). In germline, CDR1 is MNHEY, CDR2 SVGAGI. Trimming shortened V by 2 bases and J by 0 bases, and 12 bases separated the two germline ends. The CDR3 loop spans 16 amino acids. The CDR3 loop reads CASSYGGTTSTDTQYF. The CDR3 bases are TGTGCCAGCAGTTACGGGGGGACAACGAGCACAGATACGCAGTATTTT.

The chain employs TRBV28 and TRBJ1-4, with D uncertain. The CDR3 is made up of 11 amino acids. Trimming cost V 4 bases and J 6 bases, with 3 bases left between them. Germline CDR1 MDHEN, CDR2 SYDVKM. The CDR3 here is CASSSYEKLFF. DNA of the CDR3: TGTGCCAGCAGTTCCTATGAAAAACTGTTTTTT.

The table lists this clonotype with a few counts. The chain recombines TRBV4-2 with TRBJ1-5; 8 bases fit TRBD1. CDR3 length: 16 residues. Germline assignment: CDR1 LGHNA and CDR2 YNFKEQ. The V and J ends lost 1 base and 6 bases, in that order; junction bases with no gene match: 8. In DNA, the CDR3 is TGTGCCAGCAGCCAAGCCTTAGGACAGGGAAGTCAGCCCCAGCATTTT. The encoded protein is CASSQALGQGSQPQHF.

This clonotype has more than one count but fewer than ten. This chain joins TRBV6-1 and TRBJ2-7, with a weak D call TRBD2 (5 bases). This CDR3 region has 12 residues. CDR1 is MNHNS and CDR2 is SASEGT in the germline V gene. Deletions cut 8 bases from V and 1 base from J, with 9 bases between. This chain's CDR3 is CASEGGSYEQYF. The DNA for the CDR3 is TGTGCCAGCGAGGGCGGTTCCTACGAGCAGTACTTC.

The CDR3 DNA reads as TGCGCCAGCAGCTTGGATATCGGGGGGGGTAGGGGTTACAATGAGCAGTTCTTC. Translated, it gives CASSLDIGGGRGYNEQFF. The chain links TRBV5-1 to TRBJ2-1, with 8 bases aligning to TRBD2. The CDR3 is 18 residues long. V gave up 0 bases and J gave up 4 bases; unmatched junction bases: 12. CDR1 and CDR2 from the germline V gene are SGHRS and YFSETQ.

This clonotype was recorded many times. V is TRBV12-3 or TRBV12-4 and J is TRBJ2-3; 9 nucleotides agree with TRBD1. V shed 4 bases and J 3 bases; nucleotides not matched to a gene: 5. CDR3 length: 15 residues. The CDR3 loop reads CASSSGQGLTDTQYF. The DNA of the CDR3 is TGTGCCAGCAGTTCGGGACAGGGCCTAACAGATACGCAGTATTTT.